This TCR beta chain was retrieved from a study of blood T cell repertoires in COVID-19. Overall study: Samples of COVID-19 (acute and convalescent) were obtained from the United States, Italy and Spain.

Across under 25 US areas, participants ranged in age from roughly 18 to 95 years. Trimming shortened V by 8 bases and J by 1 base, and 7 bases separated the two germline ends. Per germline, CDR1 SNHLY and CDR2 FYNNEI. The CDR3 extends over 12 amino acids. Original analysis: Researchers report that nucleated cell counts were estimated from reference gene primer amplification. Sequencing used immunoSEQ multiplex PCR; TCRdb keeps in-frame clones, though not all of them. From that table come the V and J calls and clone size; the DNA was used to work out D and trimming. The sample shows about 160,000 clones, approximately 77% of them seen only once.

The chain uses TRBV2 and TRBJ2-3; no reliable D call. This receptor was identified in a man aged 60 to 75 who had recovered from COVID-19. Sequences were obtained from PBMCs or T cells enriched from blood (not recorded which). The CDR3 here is CASHRGTDTQYF. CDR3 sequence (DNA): TGTGCCAGCCACCGGGGCACAGATACGCAGTATTTT.